The 17 T cell receptor beta chains below were found in one sample sequenced in a study of blood T cells in healthy people across ages. A second PCR of 7 to 11 cycles used a sample-barcoded 5' primer and a J-beta primer mix. TCRdb analysed the 5' RACE reads with MiXCR anew, one entry per CDR3 protein. The table shows about 800,000 distinct CDR3 sequences, with about 25% occurring only once. These same records also appear under a second study, on T cells of mothers and their children.

The sequencing sample was made of blood. These receptors were obtained from a boy aged 5-17 years in good health.

V is TRBV6-6 and J is TRBJ1-6, with TRBD1 identical over 9 bases. Trimming at V came to 1 base and at J to 14 bases, leaving 9 bases not matched to a gene. The CDR3 is 15 amino acids. Germline V gene data show CDR1 as MNHNY and CDR2 as SVGAGI (reference sequence). This CDR3 is CASSYLGTGQLTLHF. The CDR3 DNA reads as TGTGCCAGCAGTTACTTGGGGACAGGGCAGTTGACCCTCCACTTT.

This clonotype was found many times. The chain is built from TRBV14 and TRBJ2-1; the D gene is possibly TRBD1 (6 bases). The CDR3 is 15 amino acids. Germline V gene lookup returns CDR1 SGHDN and CDR2 FVKESK. V was trimmed by 8 bases and J by 1 base, leaving 15 bases between them. The CDR3 coding sequence is TGTGCCAGCGGAACCGGGACACGGTCCTACAATGAGCAGTTCTTC. Its translation: CASGTGTRSYNEQFF.

The table lists this clonotype with a few counts. The rearrangement uses TRBV6-2 or TRBV6-3 and TRBJ2-4, with D possibly being TRBD2 (5 bases). V dropped 4 bases and J dropped 8 bases, with 18 bases sitting between them. This CDR3 is 15 amino acids long. CDR1 and CDR2 from the germline V gene are MNHEY and SVGEGT. The CDR3 loop is CASSSPREVRDIQYF. The CDR3 nucleotides are TGTGCCAGCAGTTCGCCCCGGGAAGTGCGAGACATTCAGTACTTC.

The chain links TRBV12-3 or TRBV12-4 to TRBJ1-1; D ambiguous. The CDR3 is 13 residues long. V was pared by 7 bases and J by 10 bases, with 19 bases between. The DNA for the CDR3 is TGTGCCAGCACCGATGTCCTGGCCCGGGGAGCTTTCTTT. This encodes CASTDVLARGAFF.

This clonotype was observed a few times. This rearrangement joins TRBV12-3 or TRBV12-4 to TRBJ1-1; TRBD1 might be the D (5 bases). This CDR3 spans 13 amino acids. The V gene lost 2 bases and the J gene lost 6 bases, with 10 bases spanning the gap. The CDR3 DNA follows: TGTGCCAGCAGTTTAAACAGGTCGCCTGAAGCTTTCTTT. Protein product: CASSLNRSPEAFF.

This chain uses TRBV6-5 with TRBJ1-5, with D possibly matching TRBD1 (6 bases). CDR1 is MNHEY and CDR2 is SVGAGI in the germline V gene. With 2 bases removed from V and 2 bases from J, the gap between germline ends came to 16 bases. The CDR3 consists of 17 residues. The CDR3 DNA reads as TGTGCCAGCAGTTACCCCTTAGAGGGGGAAGGCAATCAGCCCCAGCATTTT. Translating gives CASSYPLEGEGNQPQHF.

As DNA, the CDR3 is TGTGCCAGCAGCTTATTAAAACAGTCTGGGGCCAACGTCCTGACTTTC. This gives the protein CASSLLKQSGANVLTF. The rearrangement links TRBV11-2 to TRBJ2-6; D is undetermined. V was cut by 2 bases and J by 1 base, with 9 bases left in between. Germline-derived CDR1 and CDR2 are SGHAT and FQNNGV. CDR3 size: 16 residues.

This clonotype was recorded at least ten times. The chain uses TRBV15 and TRBJ2-5, with a possible D match to TRBD1 (6 bases). The CDR3 consists of 14 residues. CDR1 and CDR2 from the germline V gene are LNHNV and YYDKDF (reference sequence). The germline V and J ends were trimmed by 1 base and 5 bases, with 11 bases remaining between them. The CDR3 reads CATSRVDRRETQYF. CDR3 coding DNA: TGTGCCACCAGCAGAGTAGACAGGAGGGAGACCCAGTACTTC.

The chain has TRBV6-1 and TRBJ2-2, with D possibly matching TRBD1 (5 bases). Germline V lookup: CDR1 MNHNS, CDR2 SASEGT. V was clipped by 5 bases and J by 0 bases, with 10 bases between them. The CDR3 runs to 15 residues. The CDR3: CASSPWTPNTGELFF. For the CDR3, the DNA is TGTGCCAGCAGTCCTTGGACACCGAACACCGGGGAGCTGTTTTTT.

This clonotype was recorded a few times. The chain uses TRBV7-9 and TRBJ2-1; tentatively, D is TRBD1 (6 bases). CDR3 length: 16 residues. Germline CDR1 and CDR2: SEHNR and FQNEAQ (reference sequence). The V end lost 6 bases, the J end lost 2 bases, and 17 bases lay between the germline ends. The CDR3 reads CASRNLGQNPYNEQFF. The CDR3, as DNA: TGTGCCAGCAGGAACCTCGGACAGAACCCCTACAATGAGCAGTTCTTC.

V usage is TRBV6-1 and J usage is TRBJ1-2; 7 nucleotides align to TRBD1. Germline CDR1 MNHNS, CDR2 SASEGT. The length of the CDR3 is 19 residues. V gave up 6 bases and J gave up 6 bases; unmatched junction bases: 25. The CDR3 is CASRDYKGGGVFLQDGYTF. Written as DNA, the CDR3 is TGTGCCAGCAGGGACTACAAAGGAGGGGGCGTATTCCTACAAGATGGCTACACCTTC.

The V call is TRBV27, the J call TRBJ2-2; D may be TRBD1 (6 bases). In germline, CDR1 is MNHEY, CDR2 SMNVEV (reference sequence). This CDR3 is built from 15 residues. V lost 0 bases, J lost 6 bases, and 11 bases lay in between. CDR3 coding DNA: TGTGCCAGCAGTTTATCTTGGCAGGGGTCCGGGGAGCTGTTTTTT. It yields the protein CASSLSWQGSGELFF.

Only a few counts were recorded for this clonotype. CDR3 in DNA: TGTGCCAGCAGCTTGGGCCCGGGCTATGAAGCTTTCTTT. It is translated as CASSLGPGYEAFF. This sequence joins TRBV5-5 and TRBJ1-1, with D unresolved. The CDR3 sequence is 13 residues long. Germline CDR1 is SGHKS and CDR2 is YYEKEE (reference sequence). V gave up 0 bases and J gave up 7 bases, with 10 bases separating them.

This chain uses TRBV6-5 with TRBJ1-5; a weak D match, TRBD1 (6 bases). The V gene's germline CDR1 is MNHEY and CDR2 SVGAGI. Trimming took 5 bases from V and 0 from J, leaving 11 bases between them. This CDR3 has 15 residues. This chain's CDR3 is CASSQTGLSNQPQHF. The CDR3, as DNA: TGTGCCAGCAGTCAGACAGGCCTTAGCAATCAGCCCCAGCATTTT.

The chain carries TRBV4-1 and TRBJ2-5; possibly TRBD1 for D (6 bases). CDR3 length: 16 residues. Trimming removed 0 bases from V and 5 bases from J, with 16 bases in between. Germline loops: CDR1 MGHRA, CDR2 YSYEKL. CDR3 in amino acids: CASSQDSPQGWETQYF. Written as DNA, the CDR3 is TGCGCCAGCAGCCAAGATTCTCCGCAGGGGTGGGAGACCCAGTACTTC.

This clonotype was seen a few times. The CDR3 nucleotides are TGTGCCAGCAGCACCCGTACTGAAGCTTTCTTT. The encoded protein is CASSTRTEAFF. This chain links TRBV11-2 with TRBJ1-1, with unresolved D. Germline lookup yields CDR1 SGHAT and CDR2 FQNNGV. CDR3 length equals 11 residues. The V and J ends lost 5 bases and 5 bases respectively, with 6 bases between them.

This clonotype was detected a few times. The chain uses TRBV30 and TRBJ2-6; possible D gene TRBD1, 5 bases. This CDR3 spans 16 amino acids. Per germline, CDR1 GTSNPN and CDR2 SVGIG (reference sequence). The V gene lost 1 base and the J gene lost 7 bases, with 17 bases spanning the gap. The CDR3 DNA is TGTGCCTGGAGTGGGGCAGGGTTCGGAATTGCCAACGTCCTGACTTTC. Translating it yields CAWSGAGFGIANVLTF.